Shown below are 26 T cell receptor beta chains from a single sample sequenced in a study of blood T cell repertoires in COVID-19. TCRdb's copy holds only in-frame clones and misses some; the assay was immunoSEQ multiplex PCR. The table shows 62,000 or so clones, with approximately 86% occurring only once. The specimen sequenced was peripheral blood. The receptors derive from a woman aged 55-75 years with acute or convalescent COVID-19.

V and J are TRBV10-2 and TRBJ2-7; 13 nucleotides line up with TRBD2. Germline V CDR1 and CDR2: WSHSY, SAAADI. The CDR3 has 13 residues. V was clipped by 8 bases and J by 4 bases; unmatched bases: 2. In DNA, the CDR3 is TGCGCCAGCTCACTAGCGGGAGGGTACGAGCAGTACTTC. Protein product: CASSLAGGYEQYF.

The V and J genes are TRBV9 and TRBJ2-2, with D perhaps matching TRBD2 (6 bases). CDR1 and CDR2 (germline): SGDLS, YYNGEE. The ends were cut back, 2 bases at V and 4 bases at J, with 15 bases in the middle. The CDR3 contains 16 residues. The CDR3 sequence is CASSVSPLATTGELFF. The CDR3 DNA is TGTGCCAGCAGCGTTTCTCCACTAGCAACCACCGGGGAGCTGTTTTTT.

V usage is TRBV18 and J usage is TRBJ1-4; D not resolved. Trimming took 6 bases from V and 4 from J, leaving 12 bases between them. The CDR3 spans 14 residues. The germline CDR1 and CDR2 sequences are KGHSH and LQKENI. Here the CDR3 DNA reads TGTGCCAGCTCGGCCGGGGTCGGTAATGAAAAACTGTTTTTT. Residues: CASSAGVGNEKLFF.

CDR3 sequence (DNA): TGTGCCAGCAGCTTAGGGGCAGGGGGTTATACTGAAGCTTTCTTT. This translates into CASSLGAGGYTEAFF. This chain joins TRBV7-8 and TRBJ1-1; 7 nucleotides agree with TRBD1. Trimming at V came to 1 base and at J to 5 bases, leaving 7 bases not matched to a gene. The CDR3 is made up of 15 amino acids. The germline gives CDR1 SGHVS, CDR2 FQNEAQ.

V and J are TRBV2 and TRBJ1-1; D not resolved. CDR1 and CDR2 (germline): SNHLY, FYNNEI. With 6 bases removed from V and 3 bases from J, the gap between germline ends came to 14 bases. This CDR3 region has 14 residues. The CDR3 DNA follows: TGTGCCAGCAGGTCTTGGGGAGAGCACACTGAAGCTTTCTTT. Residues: CASRSWGEHTEAFF.

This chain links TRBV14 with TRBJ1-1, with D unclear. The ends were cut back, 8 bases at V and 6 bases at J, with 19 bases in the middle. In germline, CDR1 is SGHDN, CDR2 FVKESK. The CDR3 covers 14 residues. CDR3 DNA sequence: TGTGCCAGCCGCCTGCAGGAAGGAATTTCTGAAGCTTTCTTT. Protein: CASRLQEGISEAFF.

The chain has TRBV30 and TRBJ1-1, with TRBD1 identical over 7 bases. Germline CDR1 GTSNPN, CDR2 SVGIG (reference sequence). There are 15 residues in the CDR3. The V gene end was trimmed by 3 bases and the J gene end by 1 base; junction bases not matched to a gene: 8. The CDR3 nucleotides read TGTGCCTGGAGGAGGGACAGCATACCGAACACTGAAGCTTTCTTT. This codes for CAWRRDSIPNTEAFF.

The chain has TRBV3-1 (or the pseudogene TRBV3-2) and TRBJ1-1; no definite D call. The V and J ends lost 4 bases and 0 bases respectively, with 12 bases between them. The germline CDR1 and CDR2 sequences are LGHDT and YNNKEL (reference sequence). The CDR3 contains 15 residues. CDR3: CASSPPNRMNTEAFF. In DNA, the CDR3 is TGTGCCAGCAGCCCCCCAAACAGAATGAACACTGAAGCTTTCTTT.

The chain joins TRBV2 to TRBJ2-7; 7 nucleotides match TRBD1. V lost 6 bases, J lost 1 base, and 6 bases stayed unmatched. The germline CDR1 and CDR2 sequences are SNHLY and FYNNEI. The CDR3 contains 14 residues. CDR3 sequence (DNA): TGTGCCAGCAGCACTACAGGGGTTTCCTACGAGCAGTACTTC. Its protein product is CASSTTGVSYEQYF.

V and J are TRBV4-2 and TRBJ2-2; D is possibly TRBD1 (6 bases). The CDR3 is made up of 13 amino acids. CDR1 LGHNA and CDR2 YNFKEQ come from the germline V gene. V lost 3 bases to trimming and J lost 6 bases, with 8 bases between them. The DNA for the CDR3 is TGTGCCAGCAGCCAGAACAGGGCCGGGGAGCTGTTTTTT. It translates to CASSQNRAGELFF.

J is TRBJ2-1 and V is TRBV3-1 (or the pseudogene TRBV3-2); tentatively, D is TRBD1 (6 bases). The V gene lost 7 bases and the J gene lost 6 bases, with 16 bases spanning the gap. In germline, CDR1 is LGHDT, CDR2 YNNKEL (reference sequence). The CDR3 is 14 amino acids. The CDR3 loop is CASMDRRVPNEQFF. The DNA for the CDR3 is TGTGCCAGCATGGACAGAAGGGTCCCCAATGAGCAGTTCTTC.

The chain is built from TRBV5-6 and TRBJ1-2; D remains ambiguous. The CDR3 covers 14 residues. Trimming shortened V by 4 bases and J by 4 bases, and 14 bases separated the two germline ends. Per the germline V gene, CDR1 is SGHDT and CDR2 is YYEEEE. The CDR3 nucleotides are TGTGCCAGCAGCCTATCTGGGAGCTTCTATGGCTACACCTTC. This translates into CASSLSGSFYGYTF.

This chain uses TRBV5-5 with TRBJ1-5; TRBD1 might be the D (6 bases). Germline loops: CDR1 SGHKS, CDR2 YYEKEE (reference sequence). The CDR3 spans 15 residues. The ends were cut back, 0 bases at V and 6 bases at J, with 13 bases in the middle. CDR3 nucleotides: TGTGCCAGCAGCTTGGTCCCAGGGGCTCCTCAGCCCCAGCATTTT. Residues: CASSLVPGAPQPQHF.

Written as DNA, the CDR3 is TGTGCCAGCAGCGACAGGGGGCTCGGGAATTCACCCCTCCACTTT. Translated, it gives CASSDRGLGNSPLHF. J is TRBJ1-6 and V is TRBV2; TRBD1 matches at 10 bases. The ends lost 6 bases at V and 7 bases at J; junction bases unmatched: 6. The CDR3 contains 15 residues. Germline lookup yields CDR1 SNHLY and CDR2 FYNNEI.

The CDR3 sequence: CASSLGTGTGGIQNIQYF. In nucleotides, the CDR3 is TGTGCCAGCAGCTTAGGAACCGGGACAGGGGGCATCCAAAACATTCAGTACTTC. The chain employs TRBV7-9 and TRBJ2-4, with 12 positions matching TRBD1. Losses at the gene ends were 1 base for V and 5 bases for J; bases not matched to a gene: 9. Looked up from germline, CDR1 is SEHNR and CDR2 is FQNEAQ (reference sequence). The CDR3 consists of 18 residues.

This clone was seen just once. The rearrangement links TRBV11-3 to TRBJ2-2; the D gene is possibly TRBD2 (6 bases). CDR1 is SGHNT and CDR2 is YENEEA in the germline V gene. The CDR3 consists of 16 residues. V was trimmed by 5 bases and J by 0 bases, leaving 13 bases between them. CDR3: CASSKEGLTNTGELFF. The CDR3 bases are TGTGCCAGCAGCAAAGAGGGACTGACGAACACCGGGGAGCTGTTTTTT.

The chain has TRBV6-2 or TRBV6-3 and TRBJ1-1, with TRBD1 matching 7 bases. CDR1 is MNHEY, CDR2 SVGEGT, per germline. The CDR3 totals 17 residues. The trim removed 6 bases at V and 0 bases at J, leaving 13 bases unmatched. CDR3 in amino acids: CASSPNRGLFMNTEAFF. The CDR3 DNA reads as TGTGCCAGCAGCCCTAACAGGGGCCTGTTTATGAACACTGAAGCTTTCTTT.

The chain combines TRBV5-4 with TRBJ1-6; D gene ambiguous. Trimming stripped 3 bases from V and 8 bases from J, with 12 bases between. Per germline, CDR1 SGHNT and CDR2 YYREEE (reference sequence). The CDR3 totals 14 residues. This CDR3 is CASSSGIPYSPLHF. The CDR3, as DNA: TGTGCCAGCAGCTCCGGGATTCCTTATTCACCCCTCCACTTT.

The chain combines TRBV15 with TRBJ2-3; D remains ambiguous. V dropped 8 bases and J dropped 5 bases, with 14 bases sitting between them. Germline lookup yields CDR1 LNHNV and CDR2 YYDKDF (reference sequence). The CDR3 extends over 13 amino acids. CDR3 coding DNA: TGTGCCACCTACCCTAGGTGTAGAGATACGCAGTATTTT. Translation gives CATYPRCRDTQYF.

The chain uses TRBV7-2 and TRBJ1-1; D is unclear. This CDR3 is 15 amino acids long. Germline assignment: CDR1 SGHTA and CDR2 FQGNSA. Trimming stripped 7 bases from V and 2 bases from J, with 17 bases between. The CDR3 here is CASNAGPTLNTEAFF. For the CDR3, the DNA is TGTGCCAGCAATGCAGGTCCCACCTTAAACACTGAAGCTTTCTTT.

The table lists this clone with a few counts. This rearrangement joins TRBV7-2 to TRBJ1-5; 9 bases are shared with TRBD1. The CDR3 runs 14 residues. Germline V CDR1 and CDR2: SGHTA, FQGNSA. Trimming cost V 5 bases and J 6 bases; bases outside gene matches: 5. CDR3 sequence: CASSLVTGGQPQHF. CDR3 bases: TGTGCCAGCAGCCTAGTGACAGGGGGTCAGCCCCAGCATTTT.

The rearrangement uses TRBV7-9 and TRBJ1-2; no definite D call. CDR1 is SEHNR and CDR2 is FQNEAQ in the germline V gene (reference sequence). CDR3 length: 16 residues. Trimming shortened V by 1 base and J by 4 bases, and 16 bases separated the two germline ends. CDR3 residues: CASSLDSLIPFYGYTF. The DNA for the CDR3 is TGTGCCAGCAGCTTAGATTCACTCATCCCCTTCTATGGCTACACCTTC.

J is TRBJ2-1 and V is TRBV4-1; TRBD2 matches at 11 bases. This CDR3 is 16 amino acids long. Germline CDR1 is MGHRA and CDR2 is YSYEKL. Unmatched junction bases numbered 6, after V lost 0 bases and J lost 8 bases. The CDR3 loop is CASSQDLAGGLDEQFF. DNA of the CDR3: TGCGCCAGCAGCCAAGATTTAGCGGGGGGGCTCGATGAGCAGTTCTTC.

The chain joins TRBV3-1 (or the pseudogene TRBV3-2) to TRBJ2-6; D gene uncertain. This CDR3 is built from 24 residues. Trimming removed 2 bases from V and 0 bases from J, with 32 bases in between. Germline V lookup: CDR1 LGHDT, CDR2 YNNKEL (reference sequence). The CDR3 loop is CASSQRYSDPKKLTRVSGANVLTF. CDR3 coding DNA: TGTGCCAGCAGCCAACGGTACTCAGACCCGAAAAAACTAACCCGCGTCTCTGGGGCCAACGTCCTGACTTTC.

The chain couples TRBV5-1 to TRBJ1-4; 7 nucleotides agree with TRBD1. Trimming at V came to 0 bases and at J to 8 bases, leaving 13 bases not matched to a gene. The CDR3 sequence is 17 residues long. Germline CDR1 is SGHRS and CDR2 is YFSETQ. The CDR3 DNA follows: TGCGCCAGCAGCTTGGCCGGGTCAACAGGGGTTAGGGAAAAACTGTTTTTT. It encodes CASSLAGSTGVREKLFF.

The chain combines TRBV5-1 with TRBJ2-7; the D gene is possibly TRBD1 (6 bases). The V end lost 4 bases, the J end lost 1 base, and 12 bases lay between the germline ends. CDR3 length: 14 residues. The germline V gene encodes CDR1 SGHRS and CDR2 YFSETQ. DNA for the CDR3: TGCGCCAGCAGCATCTTAGACAGGTCCTACGAGCAGTACTTC. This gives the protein CASSILDRSYEQYF.